The 30 T cell receptor beta chains in this list originate from one sample, sequenced in a study of T cells after posttransplantation cyclophosphamide. Controls had myeloablative marrow grafts with methotrexate and calcineurin inhibitor, sampled at 1 year. Generated by immunoSEQ multiplex PCR, the TCRdb table keeps only in-frame clones and is missing some. The sample records about 20,000 clones, roughly 90% being singletons. Specimen: PBMCs, collected after an allogeneic stem cell transplant with a calcineurin inhibitor and methotrexate. The receptors derive from a female patient aged 45-60 years who received an allogeneic stem cell transplant from an unrelated donor, was CMV-positive, and had chronic GVHD only. The graft donor may be the source of some T cells.

The gene calls are TRBV10-3 and TRBJ2-1, with 10 nucleotides matching TRBD1. Germline CDR1 and CDR2: ENHRY and SYGVKD. The CDR3 covers 19 residues. With V trimmed by 6 bases and J by 10 bases, 24 bases remained unmatched. CDR3 sequence: CAIRGVVPPPGQGVREQFF. For the CDR3, the DNA is TGTGCCATCAGGGGAGTGGTCCCACCCCCCGGACAGGGGGTACGGGAGCAGTTCTTC.

This chain links TRBV5-1 with TRBJ2-7; tentative D call: TRBD2 (5 bases). Germline-derived CDR1 and CDR2 are SGHRS and YFSETQ. The CDR3 runs 13 residues. V lost 2 bases and J lost 3, with 9 bases in between. CDR3 sequence reads: CASSFRRDYEQYF. CDR3 bases: TGCGCCAGCAGCTTTAGACGGGACTACGAGCAGTACTTC.

V is TRBV30 and J is TRBJ1-3; TRBD1 is a possible D gene (5 bases). Germline CDR1 reads GTSNPN; CDR2 reads SVGIG (reference sequence). V lost 5 bases and J 0 bases, leaving 8 bases between the germline ends. The length of the CDR3 is 13 residues. CDR3 sequence: CAWGHSSGNTIYF. Here the CDR3 DNA reads TGTGCCTGGGGACATTCCTCTGGAAACACCATATATTTT.

V usage is TRBV4-1 and J usage is TRBJ1-1; 7 nucleotides align to TRBD1. This CDR3 spans 15 amino acids. V lost 3 bases, J lost 0 bases, and 4 bases stayed unmatched. The germline gives CDR1 MGHRA, CDR2 YSYEKL. This CDR3 is CASSHSGGMNTEAFF. The CDR3, as DNA: TGCGCCAGCAGCCATTCAGGGGGTATGAACACTGAAGCTTTCTTT.

The V call is TRBV28, the J call TRBJ2-5; D not resolved. The J call is doubtful: the DNA matches TRBJ2-7 better. The germline V gene encodes CDR1 MDHEN and CDR2 SYDVKM. The CDR3 length is 14 residues. This chain's CDR3 is CASSPPAVTYEQYF. Here the CDR3 DNA reads TGTGCCAGCAGTCCCCCTGCGGTAACCTACGAGCAGTACTTC.

The V gene is TRBV6-5, the J gene TRBJ2-5; 9 bases map to TRBD2. Germline trimming cut 6 bases from V and 1 base from J; bases unmatched to any gene: 3. Germline V gene sequence: CDR1 MNHEY, CDR2 SVGAGI. The CDR3 consists of 14 residues. The CDR3 DNA sequence: TGTGCCAGCAGGGAGACTAGCGGCCAAGAGACCCAGTACTTC. This codes for CASRETSGQETQYF.

V is TRBV7-9 and J is TRBJ2-1; D is ambiguous. The germline V and J ends were trimmed by 1 base and 5 bases, with 12 bases remaining between them. The CDR3 totals 15 residues. The V gene's germline CDR1 is SEHNR and CDR2 FQNEAQ (reference sequence). The CDR3: CASSLVPSPNNEQFF. The DNA for the CDR3 is TGTGCCAGCAGCTTAGTCCCTAGTCCTAACAATGAGCAGTTCTTC.

The chain joins TRBV6-6 to TRBJ2-5; D is uncertain. CDR1 and CDR2 from the germline V gene are MNHNY and SVGAGI (reference sequence). V lost 6 bases to trimming and J lost 2 bases, with 7 bases between them. The CDR3 is 12 amino acids. Written as DNA, the CDR3 is TGTGCCAGCAGCAGATATCAAGAGACCCAGTACTTC. This sequence encodes CASSRYQETQYF.

J is TRBJ2-2 and V is TRBV6-4, with D perhaps matching TRBD2 (5 bases). CDR1 and CDR2 from the germline V gene are MRHNA and SNTAGT. The length of the CDR3 is 12 residues. Trimming pared 11 bases from V and 5 bases from J, leaving 12 bases between. Here the CDR3 DNA reads TGTGCCGGCCTGCCGGGGACCGGGGAGCTGTTTTTT. Residues: CAGLPGTGELFF.

This rearrangement joins TRBV5-6 to TRBJ1-5; tentatively, D is TRBD1 (6 bases). Germline lookup yields CDR1 SGHDT and CDR2 YYEEEE. The CDR3 extends over 17 amino acids. The V gene lost 4 bases and the J gene lost 0 bases, with 17 bases spanning the gap. In DNA, the CDR3 is TGTGCCAGCAGCACGACCAAACAGGGTTATAGCAATCAGCCCCAGCATTTT. Translating gives CASSTTKQGYSNQPQHF. Full variable domain (rest looked up from reference TRBV5-6 and TRBJ1-5): DAGVTQSPTHLIKTRGQQVTLRCSPKSGHDTVSWYQQALGQGPQFIFQYYEEEERQRGNFPDRFSGHQFPNYSSELNVNALLLGDSALYLCASSTTKQGYSNQPQHFGDGTRLSIL.

The gene calls are TRBV18 and TRBJ2-5, with TRBD2 identical over 7 bases. With the DNA end fitting TRBJ2-7 better, the J assignment may be wrong. The CDR3 has 15 residues. CDR1 and CDR2 from the germline V gene are KGHSH and LQKENI. In nucleotides, the CDR3 is TGTGCCAGCTCACCACGCCGGGAGGCGCTCTACGAGCAGTACTTC. Amino acid sequence: CASSPRREALYEQYF.

The chain joins TRBV6-5 to TRBJ1-6, with D hard to call. Trimming removed 2 bases at V and 8 bases at J, with 4 bases between. The CDR3 extends over 12 amino acids. Germline V gene lookup returns CDR1 MNHEY and CDR2 SVGAGI. The CDR3 sequence is CASSYSHSPLHF. CDR3 DNA: TGTGCCAGCAGTTACAGCCATTCACCCCTCCACTTT.

The V gene is TRBV14, the J gene TRBJ2-1; TRBD2 aligns across 9 bases. J was trimmed by 10 bases and V by 1 base; bases with no gene match: 11. The CDR3 spans 16 residues. In germline, CDR1 is SGHDN, CDR2 FVKESK. The CDR3 region is CASSQARLAGTKEQFF. The CDR3 DNA sequence: TGTGCCAGCAGCCAAGCTCGGCTAGCGGGAACCAAAGAGCAGTTCTTC.

CDR3 bases: TGTGCCAGCAGCTTAGGGGTAGCGGGAGGGACGAAGAAGACCCAGTACTTC. This translates into CASSLGVAGGTKKTQYF. The chain uses TRBV7-2 and TRBJ2-5; 11 bases agree with TRBD2. Germline CDR1 and CDR2: SGHTA and FQGNSA. V trimming: 1 base; J trimming: 6 bases; junction bases outside the gene matches: 10. The length of the CDR3 is 17 residues.

The chain is built from TRBV4-1 and TRBJ2-5; 8 nucleotides agree with TRBD2. With 2 bases clipped from V and 2 bases from J, the junction kept 25 bases outside the gene matches. The CDR3 has 22 amino acids. Germline V gene data show CDR1 as MGHRA and CDR2 as YSYEKL. CDR3 sequence reads: CASSQRRAGVTSGSSQQETQYF. In DNA form, the CDR3 reads TGCGCCAGCAGCCAACGCAGGGCAGGGGTTACCAGCGGGAGTTCCCAGCAAGAGACCCAGTACTTC.

This clone was counted between two and nine times. The V gene is TRBV2, the J gene TRBJ1-2; 8 nucleotides align to TRBD1. The germline V gene encodes CDR1 SNHLY and CDR2 FYNNEI. CDR3 length equals 13 residues. In DNA form, the CDR3 reads TGTGTGACTTCGGACAGGGTCTCTTATGGCTACACCTTC. Translating it yields CVTSDRVSYGYTF.

V and J are TRBV7-6 and TRBJ2-7, with 8 bases that match TRBD1. Germline lookup yields CDR1 SGHVS and CDR2 FNYEAQ. The CDR3 has 15 amino acids. The J segment lost 6 bases and the V segment lost 5 bases, leaving 12 bases of the junction unmatched. The CDR3 sequence: CASSIAGTGRGEQYF. The CDR3, as DNA: TGTGCCAGCAGCATTGCCGGGACAGGCCGTGGCGAGCAGTACTTC. Full variable domain (rest looked up from reference TRBV7-6 and TRBJ2-7): GAGVSQSPRYKVTKRGQDVALRCDPISGHVSLYWYRQALGQGPEFLTYFNYEAQQDKSGLPNDRFSAERPEGSISTLTIQRTEQRDSAMYRCASSIAGTGRGEQYFGPGTRLTVT.

This clone was recorded only once. The chain recombines TRBV7-6 with TRBJ2-5; perhaps TRBD1 as D (5 bases). The DNA matches TRBJ2-7 better at its end, which makes the J call doubtful. The CDR3 runs to 13 residues. Germline CDR1 reads SGHVS; CDR2 reads FNYEAQ. The CDR3 loop reads CASSLAGAYEQYF. The CDR3, as DNA: TGTGCCAGCAGCTTAGCAGGGGCCTACGAGCAGTACTTC.

V is TRBV9 and J is TRBJ2-5, with 7 positions matching TRBD2. J lost 3 bases, V lost 0 bases, and 8 bases had no gene match. This CDR3 spans 16 amino acids. CDR1 SGDLS and CDR2 YYNGEE come from the germline V gene. For the CDR3, the DNA is TGTGCCAGCAGCGTAGGCTGGGGGGGAAGAGAAGAGACCCAGTACTTC. This sequence encodes CASSVGWGGREETQYF.

This clone came up a few times. The chain carries TRBV10-3 and TRBJ2-1, with 8 bases that match TRBD1. After removal of 7 bases from V and 8 bases from J, the junction contained 10 bases not matched to a gene. The germline CDR1 and CDR2 sequences are ENHRY and SYGVKD. This CDR3 region has 14 residues. This CDR3 is CAITKTLQGDEQFF. The CDR3, as DNA: TGTGCCATCACTAAAACTTTACAGGGGGATGAGCAGTTCTTC.

The rearrangement uses TRBV5-1 and TRBJ2-2, with 7 nucleotides matching TRBD2. Germline assignment: CDR1 SGHRS and CDR2 YFSETQ. The CDR3 consists of 14 residues. After removal of 3 bases from V and 5 bases from J, the junction contained 4 bases not matched to a gene. CDR3: CASSSPGGTGELFF. The CDR3 DNA reads as TGCGCCAGCAGCTCCCCGGGGGGTACCGGGGAGCTGTTTTTT.

The chain uses TRBV10-3 and TRBJ2-3; D is perhaps TRBD2 (5 bases). The CDR3 is 15 residues long. Trimming took off 3 bases at V and 7 bases at J, with 17 bases between the two ends. Germline CDR1 ENHRY, CDR2 SYGVKD. The CDR3: CAISDPGERKYTQYF. CDR3 coding DNA: TGTGCCATCAGTGATCCCGGTGAGCGGAAATATACGCAGTATTTT.

This sequence joins TRBV19 and TRBJ2-7, with 7 bases aligning to TRBD2. Germline CDR1 and CDR2: LNHDA and SQIVND (reference sequence). The CDR3 consists of 14 residues. V was clipped by 5 bases and J by 3 bases; unmatched bases: 7. CDR3: CASSPTSVYYEQYF. Written as DNA, the CDR3 is TGTGCCAGTAGTCCTACTAGCGTGTACTACGAGCAGTACTTC.

This clone came up a few times. The V and J genes are TRBV6-6 and TRBJ2-7; 9 bases match TRBD1. Germline assignment: CDR1 MNHNY and CDR2 SVGAGI (reference sequence). The V segment lost 6 bases and the J segment 5 bases; nucleotides outside the gene matches: 5. This CDR3 comprises 13 residues. Here the CDR3 reads CASSADRGNEQYF. The CDR3 coding sequence is TGTGCCAGCAGCGCGGACAGGGGTAACGAGCAGTACTTC.

This sequence joins TRBV29-1 and TRBJ1-1; 7 bases line up with TRBD1. With 6 bases clipped from V and 5 bases from J, the junction kept 6 bases outside the gene matches. Germline CDR1 and CDR2: SQVTM and ANQGSEA. The CDR3 has 12 amino acids. This CDR3 is CSVGRGRTEAFF. CDR3 nucleotides: TGCAGCGTGGGCAGGGGGAGGACTGAAGCTTTCTTT.

The genes are TRBV6-6 and TRBJ1-2, with 8 bases matching TRBD1. From germline, CDR1 is MNHNY and CDR2 SVGAGI (reference sequence). The CDR3 totals 13 residues. Trimming cost V 5 bases and J 3 bases; bases outside gene matches: 2. CDR3 nucleotide sequence: TGTGCCAGCAGTCCGGACAGGGACTATGGCTACACCTTC. Translation gives CASSPDRDYGYTF.

The CDR3 here is CASSYSGQGQPQHF. Written as DNA, the CDR3 is TGTGCCAGCAGTTACTCAGGACAGGGACAGCCCCAGCATTTT. The chain combines TRBV6-5 with TRBJ1-5; 8 nucleotides agree with TRBD1. The V and J ends lost 0 bases and 7 bases, in that order; junction bases with no gene match: 2. Germline CDR1 and CDR2: MNHEY and SVGAGI. The CDR3 covers 14 residues.

This chain links TRBV4-3 with TRBJ2-2, with 7 nucleotides matching TRBD2. This CDR3 is built from 17 residues. Losses at the gene ends were 4 bases for V and 0 bases for J; bases not matched to a gene: 8. CDR1 and CDR2 from the germline V gene are LGHNA and YSLEER. The CDR3: CASSPSGILANTGELFF. The DNA of the CDR3 is TGCGCCAGCAGCCCCAGCGGGATCCTGGCGAACACCGGGGAGCTGTTTTTT.

This chain connects TRBV28 to TRBJ2-3; 10 bases align to TRBD1. V trimming: 6 bases; J trimming: 7 bases; junction bases outside the gene matches: 7. This CDR3 has 14 amino acids. Germline V lookup: CDR1 MDHEN, CDR2 SYDVKM. The CDR3 nucleotides read TGTGCCAGCAGCCGGACAGGGGGAATGAATACGCAGTATTTT. Residues: CASSRTGGMNTQYF.

V and J are TRBV5-1 and TRBJ2-7; D perhaps matches TRBD2 (6 bases). CDR1 SGHRS and CDR2 YFSETQ come from the germline V gene. The CDR3 covers 14 residues. Trimming removed 3 bases from V and 4 bases from J, with 14 bases in between. The DNA for the CDR3 is TGCGCCAGCAGCTCGAGGGTGGGGGGATACGAGCAGTACTTC. It encodes CASSSRVGGYEQYF.